This T cell receptor beta chain was identified in a study of CD8 T cells in ankylosing spondylitis. With molecular barcodes, quantitative 5'-RACE was used to make the TCR beta libraries. From the 5' RACE reads, TCRdb called clonotypes with MiXCR, one entry per CDR3 protein. The repertoire holds about 39,000 distinct CDR3 sequences, with about a tenth as singletons. Germline V gene sequence: CDR1 SQVTM, CDR2 ANQGSEA. The CDR3 spans 13 residues. V shed 7 bases, J shed 0 bases, and the junction held 5 bases outside the gene matches. Sequences were obtained from blood, either unsorted or a sorted T cell fraction (not recorded which). This chain connects TRBV29-1 to TRBJ1-1; 7 bases line up with TRBD1. This clonotype was obtained from a male donor with ankylosing spondylitis or in good health (not recorded which). The CDR3 is CSAGTAMNTEAFF. CDR3 DNA sequence: TGCAGCGCAGGGACAGCCATGAACACTGAAGCTTTCTTT.